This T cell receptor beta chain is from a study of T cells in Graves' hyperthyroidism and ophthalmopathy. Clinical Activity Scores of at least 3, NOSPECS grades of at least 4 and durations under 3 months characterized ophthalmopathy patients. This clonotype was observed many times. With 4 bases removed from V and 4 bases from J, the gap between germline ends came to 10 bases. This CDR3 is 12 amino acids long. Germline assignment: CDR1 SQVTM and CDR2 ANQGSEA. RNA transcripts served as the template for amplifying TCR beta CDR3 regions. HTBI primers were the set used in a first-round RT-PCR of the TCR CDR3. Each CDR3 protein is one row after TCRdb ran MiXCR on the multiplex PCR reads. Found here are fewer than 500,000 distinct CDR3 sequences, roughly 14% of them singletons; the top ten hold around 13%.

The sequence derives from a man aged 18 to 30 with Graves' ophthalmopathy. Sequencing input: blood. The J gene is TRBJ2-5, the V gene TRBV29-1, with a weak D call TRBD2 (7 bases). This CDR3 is CSVVGGRETQYF. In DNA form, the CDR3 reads TGCAGCGTTGTGGGGGGGCGAGAGACCCAGTACTTC.